Presented here are 8 T cell receptor beta chains from one specimen sequenced in a study of regulatory T cells in long-lasting Graves disease. For TCR beta, libraries came from iRepertoire HTBI primers and Arm-PCR of CDR3 regions. TCRdb recomputed calls from the multiplex PCR reads with MiXCR, one row per CDR3 protein. The table has about 220,000 distinct CDR3 sequences, 15% to 20% seen once. Stated time point: newly diagnosed GD, antithyroid drugs for less than 3 months. Generation of the TCR library employed RNA extracted from PBMCs. This same sample was also taken into another study, of T cells in Graves' hyperthyroidism and ophthalmopathy.

The input for sequencing was peripheral blood mononuclear cells (PBMCs), taken at new diagnosis, from a patient treated with antithyroid drugs. The receptors here all came from a woman between 25 and 40 years old with Graves disease.

This clonotype appeared many times. The CDR3 spells CASSNRGNTEAFF. CDR3 DNA: TGTGCCAGCAGCAACAGGGGAAACACTGAAGCTTTCTTT. The chain uses TRBV2 and TRBJ1-1; 7 nucleotides agree with TRBD1. The ends lost 6 bases at V and 2 bases at J; junction bases unmatched: 3. Germline CDR1 SNHLY, CDR2 FYNNEI. The CDR3 length is 13 residues.

This clonotype was recorded many times. This chain uses TRBV7-8 with TRBJ1-1; a possible D gene is TRBD1 (5 bases). The CDR3 runs to 15 residues. CDR1 SGHVS and CDR2 FQNEAQ come from the germline V gene. V was cut by 1 base and J by 1 base, with 10 bases left in between. Written as DNA, the CDR3 is TGTGCCAGCAGCTTAGTATCTCAGGGGAACACTGAAGCTTTCTTT. Translated, it gives CASSLVSQGNTEAFF.

The chain employs TRBV30 and TRBJ2-1; the D is unclear. The V gene lost 0 bases and the J gene lost 9 bases, with 9 bases spanning the gap. The CDR3 sequence is 12 residues long. Germline CDR1 and CDR2: GTSNPN and SVGIG (reference sequence). Here the CDR3 DNA reads TGTGCCTGGAGTGTAAGAGTCGGTGAGCAGTTCTTC. The encoded protein is CAWSVRVGEQFF. Combining the CDR3 with reference TRBV30 and TRBJ2-1 gives the whole variable domain SQTIHQWPATLVQPVGSPLSLECTVEGTSNPNLYWYRQAAGRGLQLLFYSVGIGQISSEVPQNLSASRPQDRQFILSSKKLLLSDSGFYLCAWSVRVGEQFFGPGTRLTVL.

Points on this clonotype: An end of the junction differs from the germline gene, which may be a read error. V gene TRBV2 combines with J gene TRBJ2-3, with 9 bases matching TRBD2. The CDR3 length is 15 residues. Germline-derived CDR1 and CDR2 are SNHLY and FYNNEI. The chain's CDR3 is CASSEGTSSTDTQYF. The CDR3 DNA reads TGTGCCAGCAGCGAAGGGACTAGCAGCACAGATACGCAGTATTTT.

This clonotype was detected many times. The chain recombines TRBV28 with TRBJ1-4, with D hard to call. The CDR3 spans 12 residues. V lost 6 bases and J lost 8, with 10 bases in between. Germline V gene lookup returns CDR1 MDHEN and CDR2 SYDVKM. The CDR3 nucleotides read TGTGCCAGCAGCCAAGTACGGGAAAAACTGTTTTTT. Protein: CASSQVREKLFF.

This clonotype was seen ten or more times. This chain links TRBV6-1 with TRBJ2-2, with 9 bases matching TRBD1. V lost 6 bases, J lost 5 bases, and 7 bases stayed unmatched. Germline CDR1 reads MNHNS; CDR2 reads SASEGT. The CDR3 is made up of 15 amino acids. In nucleotides, the CDR3 is TGTGCCAGCAGACCCCGGGACAGGGAAACCGGGGAGCTGTTTTTT. Residues: CASRPRDRETGELFF.

This clonotype was counted at least ten times. The rearrangement uses TRBV4-1 and TRBJ1-4; D gene ambiguous. This CDR3 contains 16 residues. CDR1 is MGHRA and CDR2 is YSYEKL in the germline V gene. Trimming stripped 1 base from V and 0 bases from J, with 9 bases between. As DNA, the CDR3 is TGCGCCAGCAGCCAAGTTCCAGTCTCAACTAATGAAAAACTGTTTTTT. Residues: CASSQVPVSTNEKLFF.

The sample holds many counts of this clonotype. The V and J genes are TRBV7-2 and TRBJ2-2; 11 bases match TRBD2. The CDR3 contains 20 residues. With V trimmed by 4 bases and J by 0 bases, 13 bases remained unmatched. Germline V gives CDR1 SGHTA, CDR2 FQGNSA. The CDR3 DNA follows: TGTGCCAGCAGCTCCCTAGCGGGGGGCTCCCCGTTCGCGAACACCGGGGAGCTGTTTTTT. Translation gives CASSSLAGGSPFANTGELFF.